This T cell receptor beta chain was sequenced in a study of CD8 T cells in ankylosing spondylitis. TCRdb reanalysed the 5' RACE reads using MiXCR and keeps one entry per CDR3 protein. The sample has about 300,000 distinct CDR3 sequences; less than 25% are singletons. This clonotype has a handful of counts. The antigen remains undetermined. Overall study findings and caveats: CD8+ by phenotype, disease-linked clones were relatively rare in peripheral blood.

This TCR was sampled from a female donor with ankylosing spondylitis or in good health (not recorded which). Sequencing used blood, either unsorted or a sorted T cell fraction (not recorded which).

The chain's CDR3 is CASSPLAGASEQFF. Written as DNA, the CDR3 is TGCGCCAGCAGCCCTCTAGCGGGGGCCTCGGAGCAGTTCTTC. The chain joins TRBV4-3 to TRBJ2-1; 10 positions match TRBD2. Per germline, CDR1 LGHNA and CDR2 YSLEER. Germline trimming cut 4 bases from V and 10 bases from J; bases unmatched to any gene: 7. CDR3 length: 14 amino acids.